Reported below is one T cell receptor beta chain. Its antigen is still unknown. Base qualities are not at hand, and no much larger clone is one base apart. Counted from cysteine to phenylalanine, this CDR3 has 14 amino acids. Only the CDR3 region is kept as DNA, spanning 42 bases read in frame from base 1. V and J lose 4 bases and 5 bases, and a span of 15 bases separates them. The CDR1 and CDR2 encoded by the germline V gene are SGDLS and YYNGEE. Set within a cohort of healthcare workers in London, UK, this nested case-control study involved weekly PCR testing of nasopharyngeal swabs along with blood sampling. Healthcare workers were recruited during the week of the UK lockdown, between 23 and 31 March 2020, and followed weekly for up to roughly 15 weeks. This sample stems from a study of early T cells in non-severe SARS-CoV-2 infection (dated by TCRdb to the early 2020s). Background on the whole study: Bulk RNA from unsorted whole blood was used for TCR sequencing, so alpha and beta chains could not be paired.

Paper-wide results and their limitations: VDJdb matching was skewed toward anti-spike CD8 responses and likely underestimated virus-specific expansions by missing private and CD4 specificities.

The library was made by 5' RACE. These reads were obtained on a NextSeq 500. In the TCR library protocol, unique molecular identifiers were attached to individual cDNA molecules to correct for PCR bias and sequencing error. Both TCR alpha and beta chains were sequenced, and tight co-correlation was observed between alpha and beta sequence abundances in each sample. On the authors' methods: Decombinator V4 was used to annotate TCR sequences for V gene, J gene and CDR3. Expanded TCRs were defined as changing significantly between any two time points under a Poisson model with p below 0.0001. Abundances of TCRs were expressed as counts per million after normalisation to the total number of TCRs sequenced in each sample. MAIT TCRs were defined by TRAV1-2 paired with TRAJ12, TRAJ20 or TRAJ33, and iNKT TCRs by TRAV10 paired with TRAJ18. VDJdb, accessed 1 November 2021, was searched for CMV, EBV and SARS-CoV-2 annotated TCRs, excluding TCRs annotated for multiple antigens. TCRdb ran its own pipeline on the public reads, namely fastp trimming at Q25 and MiXCR clone calling, and kept in-frame beta chains. Records with the same CDR3 protein are collapsed into one entry carrying the most frequent genes and DNA. These V and J calls are TCRdb output, not the study's own analysis. A total of around 77,000 distinct CDR3 sequences appear in this sample, roughly 12% of them only once. The ten largest make up roughly a sixth of the sample.

This sequence uses TRBV9 and TRBJ2-5; the D region possibly corresponds to TRBD1 (5 bases align). This sequence originates from an adult who was a healthcare worker with PCR-confirmed SARS-CoV-2 infection or an uninfected control (not recorded which). The donor label of this sample is uncertain. The sequences come from whole blood, collected at baseline. The nucleotides read TGTGCCAGCAGCTCGGACACTGGTTGGGAGACCCAGTACTTC. The translation is CASSSDTGWETQYF.